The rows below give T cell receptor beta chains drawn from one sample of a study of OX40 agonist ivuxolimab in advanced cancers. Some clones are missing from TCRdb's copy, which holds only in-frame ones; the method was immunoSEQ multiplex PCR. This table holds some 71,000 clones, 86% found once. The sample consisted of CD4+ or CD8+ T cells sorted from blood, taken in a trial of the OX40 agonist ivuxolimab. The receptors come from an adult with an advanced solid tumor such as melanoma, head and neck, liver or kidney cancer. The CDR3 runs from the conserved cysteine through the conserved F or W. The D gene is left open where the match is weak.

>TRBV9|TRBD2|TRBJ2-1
CASSVAGGGPLNEQFF
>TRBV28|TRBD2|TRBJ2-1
CATSSGGPYYNEQFF
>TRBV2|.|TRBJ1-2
CASSRDMEGVSGYTF
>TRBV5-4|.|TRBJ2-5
CASSLAETQYF
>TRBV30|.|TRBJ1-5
CAWSVLGVQPQHF
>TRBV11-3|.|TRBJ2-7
CASSRDTYSYEQYF
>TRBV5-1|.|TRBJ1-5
CASSFRGDSNQPQHF
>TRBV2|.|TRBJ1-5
CASRRGLNQPQHF
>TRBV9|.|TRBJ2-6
CASCDRPNSGANVLTF
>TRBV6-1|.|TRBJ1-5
CASSGWGILQPQHF
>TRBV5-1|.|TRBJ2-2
CASSLSGGPNTGELFF
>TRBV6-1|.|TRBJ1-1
CASRRNTEAFF
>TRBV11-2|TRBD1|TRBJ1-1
CASSQVGTGGTEAFF
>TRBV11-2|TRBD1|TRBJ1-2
CASSQFLQPGQGDYGYTF
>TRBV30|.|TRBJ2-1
CAWSLGGPEQFF
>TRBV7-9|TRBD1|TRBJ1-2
CASSAHRGEGYTF
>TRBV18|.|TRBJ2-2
CASSQGNTGELFF
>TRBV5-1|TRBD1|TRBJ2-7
CASSWDRAEFEQYF
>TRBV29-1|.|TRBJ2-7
CSVEDTYEQYF
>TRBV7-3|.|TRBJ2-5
CASSLNRLQTQYF
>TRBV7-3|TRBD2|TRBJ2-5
CASSLAGGPMETQYF
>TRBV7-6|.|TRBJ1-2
CASSLNQGGGGYTF
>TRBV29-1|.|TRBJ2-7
CSVYTQLDSGEQYF